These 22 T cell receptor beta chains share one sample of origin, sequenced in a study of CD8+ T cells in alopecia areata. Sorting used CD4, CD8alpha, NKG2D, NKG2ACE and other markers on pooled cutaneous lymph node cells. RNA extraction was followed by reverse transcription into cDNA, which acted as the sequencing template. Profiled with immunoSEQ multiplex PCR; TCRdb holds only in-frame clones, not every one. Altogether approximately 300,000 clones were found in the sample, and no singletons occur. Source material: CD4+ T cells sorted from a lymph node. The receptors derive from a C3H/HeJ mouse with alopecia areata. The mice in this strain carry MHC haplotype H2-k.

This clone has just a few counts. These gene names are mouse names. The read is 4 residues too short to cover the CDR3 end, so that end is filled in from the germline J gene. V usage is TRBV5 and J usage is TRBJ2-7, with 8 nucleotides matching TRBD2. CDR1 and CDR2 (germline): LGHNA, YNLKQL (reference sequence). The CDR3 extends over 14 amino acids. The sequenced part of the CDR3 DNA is TGTGCCAGCAGCCAAGGGACTGGGAGATAT. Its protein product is CASSQGTGRY. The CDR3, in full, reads CASSQGTGRYEQYF.

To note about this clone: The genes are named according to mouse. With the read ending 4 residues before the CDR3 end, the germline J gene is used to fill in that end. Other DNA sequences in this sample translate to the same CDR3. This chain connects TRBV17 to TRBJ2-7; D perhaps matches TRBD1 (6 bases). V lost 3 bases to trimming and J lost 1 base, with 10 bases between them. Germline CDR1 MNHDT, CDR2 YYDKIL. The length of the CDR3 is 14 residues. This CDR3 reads CASSRGQGSYEQYF. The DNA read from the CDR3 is TGTGCTAGCAGTAGGGGGCAGGGGTCCTAT.

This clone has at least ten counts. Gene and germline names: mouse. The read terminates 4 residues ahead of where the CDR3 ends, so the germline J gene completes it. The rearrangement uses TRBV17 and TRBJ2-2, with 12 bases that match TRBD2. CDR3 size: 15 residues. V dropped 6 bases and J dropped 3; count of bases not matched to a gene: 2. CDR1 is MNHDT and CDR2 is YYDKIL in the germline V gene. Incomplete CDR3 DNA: TGTGCTAGCAGAAGGGACTGGGGGGACACCGGG. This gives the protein CASRRDWGDTG. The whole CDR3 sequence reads CASRRDWGDTGQLYF.

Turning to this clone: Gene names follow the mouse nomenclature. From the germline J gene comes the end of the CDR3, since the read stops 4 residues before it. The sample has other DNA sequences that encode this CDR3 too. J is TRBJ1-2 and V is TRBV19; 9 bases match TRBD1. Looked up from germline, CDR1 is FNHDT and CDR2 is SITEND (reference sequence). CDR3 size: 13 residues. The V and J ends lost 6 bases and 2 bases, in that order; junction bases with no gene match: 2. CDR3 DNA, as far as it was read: TGTGCCAGCAAACAGGGGGCCAACTCC. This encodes CASKQGANS. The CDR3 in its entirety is CASKQGANSDYTF.

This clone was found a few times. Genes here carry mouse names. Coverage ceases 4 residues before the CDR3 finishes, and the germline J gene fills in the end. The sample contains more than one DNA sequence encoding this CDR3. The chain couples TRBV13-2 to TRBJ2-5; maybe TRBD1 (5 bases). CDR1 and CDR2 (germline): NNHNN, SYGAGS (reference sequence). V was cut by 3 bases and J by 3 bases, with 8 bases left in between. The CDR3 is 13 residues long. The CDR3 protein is CASGGTNQDTQYF. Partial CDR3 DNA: TGTGCCAGCGGTGGGACAAATCAAGAC.

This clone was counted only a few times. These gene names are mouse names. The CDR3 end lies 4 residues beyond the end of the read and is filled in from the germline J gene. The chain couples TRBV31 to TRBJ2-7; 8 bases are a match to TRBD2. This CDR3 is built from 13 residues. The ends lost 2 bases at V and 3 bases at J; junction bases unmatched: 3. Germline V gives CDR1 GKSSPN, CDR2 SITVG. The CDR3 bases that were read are TGTGCCTGGAGTTGGGGGGGGATCTAT. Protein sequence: CAWSWGGIY. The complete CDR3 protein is CAWSWGGIYEQYF.

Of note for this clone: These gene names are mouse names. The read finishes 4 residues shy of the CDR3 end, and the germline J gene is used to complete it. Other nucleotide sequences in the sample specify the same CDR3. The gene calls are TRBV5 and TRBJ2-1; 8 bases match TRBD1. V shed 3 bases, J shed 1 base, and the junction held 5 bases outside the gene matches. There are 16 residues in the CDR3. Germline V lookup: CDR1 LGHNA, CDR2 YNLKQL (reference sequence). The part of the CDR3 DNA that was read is TGTGCCAGCAGCCACGACAGGGGAGGAAACTATGCT. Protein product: CASSHDRGGNYA. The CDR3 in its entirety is CASSHDRGGNYAEQFF.

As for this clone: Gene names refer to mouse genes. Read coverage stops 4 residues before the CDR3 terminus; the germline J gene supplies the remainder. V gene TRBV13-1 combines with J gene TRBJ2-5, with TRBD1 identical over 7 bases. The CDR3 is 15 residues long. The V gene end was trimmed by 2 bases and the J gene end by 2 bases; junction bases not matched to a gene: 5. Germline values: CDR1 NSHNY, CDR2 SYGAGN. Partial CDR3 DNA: TGTGCCAGCAGTGACGCTGGGACAGTCCAAGAC. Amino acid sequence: CASSDAGTVQD. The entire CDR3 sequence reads CASSDAGTVQDTQYF.

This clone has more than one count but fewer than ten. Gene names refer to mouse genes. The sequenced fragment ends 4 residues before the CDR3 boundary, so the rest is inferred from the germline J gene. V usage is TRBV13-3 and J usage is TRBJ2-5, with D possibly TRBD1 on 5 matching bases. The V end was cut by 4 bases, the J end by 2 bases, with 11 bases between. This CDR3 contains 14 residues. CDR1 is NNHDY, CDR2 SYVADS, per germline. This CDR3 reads CASSPTRGQDTQYF. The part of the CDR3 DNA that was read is TGTGCCAGCAGTCCGACGAGGGGCCAAGAC.

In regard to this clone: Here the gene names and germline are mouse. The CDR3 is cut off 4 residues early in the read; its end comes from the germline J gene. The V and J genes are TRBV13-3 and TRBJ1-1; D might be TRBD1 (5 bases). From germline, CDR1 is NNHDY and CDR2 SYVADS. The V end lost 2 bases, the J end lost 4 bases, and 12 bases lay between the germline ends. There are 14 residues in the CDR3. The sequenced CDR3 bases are TGTGCCAGCAGTGAATGGGGGAGGCGCACA. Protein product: CASSEWGRRT. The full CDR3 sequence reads CASSEWGRRTEVFF.

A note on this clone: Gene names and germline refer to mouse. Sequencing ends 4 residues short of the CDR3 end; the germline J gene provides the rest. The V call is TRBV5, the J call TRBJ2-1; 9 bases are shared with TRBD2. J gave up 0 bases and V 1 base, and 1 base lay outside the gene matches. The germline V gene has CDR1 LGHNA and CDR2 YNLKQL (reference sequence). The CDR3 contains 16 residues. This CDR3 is CASSQVGGHNYAEQFF. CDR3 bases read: TGTGCCAGCAGCCAAGTGGGGGGGCATAACTATGCT.

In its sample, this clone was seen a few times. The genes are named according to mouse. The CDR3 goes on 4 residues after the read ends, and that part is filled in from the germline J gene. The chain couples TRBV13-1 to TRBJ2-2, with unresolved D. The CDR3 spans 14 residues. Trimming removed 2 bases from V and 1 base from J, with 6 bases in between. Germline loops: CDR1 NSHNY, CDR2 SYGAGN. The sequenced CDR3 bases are TGTGCCAGCAGTGAAGTCATAAACACCGGG. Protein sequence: CASSEVINTG. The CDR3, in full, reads CASSEVINTGQLYF.

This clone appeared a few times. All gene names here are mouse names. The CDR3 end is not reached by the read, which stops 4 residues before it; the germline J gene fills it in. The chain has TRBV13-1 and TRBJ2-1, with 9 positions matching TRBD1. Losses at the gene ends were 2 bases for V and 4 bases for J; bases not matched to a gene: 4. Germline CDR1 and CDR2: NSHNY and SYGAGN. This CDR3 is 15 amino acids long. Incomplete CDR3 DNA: TGTGCCAGCAGTGAGACCGGGACAGGGTATGCT. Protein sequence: CASSETGTGYA. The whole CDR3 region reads CASSETGTGYAEQFF.

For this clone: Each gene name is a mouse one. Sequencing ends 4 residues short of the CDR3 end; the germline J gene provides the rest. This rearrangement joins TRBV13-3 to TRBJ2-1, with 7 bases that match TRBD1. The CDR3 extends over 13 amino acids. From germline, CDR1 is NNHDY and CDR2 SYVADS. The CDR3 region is CASSVTGIAEQFF. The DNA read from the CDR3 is TGTGCCAGCAGTGTGACAGGGATCGCT.

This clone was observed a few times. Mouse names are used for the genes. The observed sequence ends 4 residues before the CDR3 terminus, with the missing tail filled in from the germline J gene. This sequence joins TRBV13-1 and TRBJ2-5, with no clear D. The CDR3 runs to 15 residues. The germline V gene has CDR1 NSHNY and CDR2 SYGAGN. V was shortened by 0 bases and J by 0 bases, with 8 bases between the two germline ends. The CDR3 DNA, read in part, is TGTGCCAGCAGTGATGCCTGGATTAACCAAGAC. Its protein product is CASSDAWINQD. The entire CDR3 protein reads CASSDAWINQDTQYF.

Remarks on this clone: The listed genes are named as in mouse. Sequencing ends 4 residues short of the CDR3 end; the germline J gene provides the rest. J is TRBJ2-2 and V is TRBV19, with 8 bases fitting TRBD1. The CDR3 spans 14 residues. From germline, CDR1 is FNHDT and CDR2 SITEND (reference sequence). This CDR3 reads CASSIAGGVGQLYF. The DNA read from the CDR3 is TGTGCCAGCAGTATAGCAGGGGGCGTCGGG.

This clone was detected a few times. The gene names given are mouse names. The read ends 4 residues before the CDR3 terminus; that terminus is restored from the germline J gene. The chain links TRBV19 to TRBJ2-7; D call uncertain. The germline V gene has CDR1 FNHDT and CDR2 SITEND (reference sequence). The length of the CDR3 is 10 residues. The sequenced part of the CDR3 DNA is TGTGCCAGCAGTTTAGAT. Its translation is CASSLD. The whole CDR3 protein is CASSLDEQYF.

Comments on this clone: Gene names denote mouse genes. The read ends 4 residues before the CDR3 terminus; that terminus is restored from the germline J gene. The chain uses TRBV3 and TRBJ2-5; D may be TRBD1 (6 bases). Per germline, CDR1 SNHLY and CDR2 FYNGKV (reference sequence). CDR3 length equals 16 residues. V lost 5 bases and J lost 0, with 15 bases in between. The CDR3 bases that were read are TGTGCCAGCAGCATCGGGACAAGTATTAACCAAGAC. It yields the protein CASSIGTSINQD. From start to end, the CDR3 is CASSIGTSINQDTQYF.

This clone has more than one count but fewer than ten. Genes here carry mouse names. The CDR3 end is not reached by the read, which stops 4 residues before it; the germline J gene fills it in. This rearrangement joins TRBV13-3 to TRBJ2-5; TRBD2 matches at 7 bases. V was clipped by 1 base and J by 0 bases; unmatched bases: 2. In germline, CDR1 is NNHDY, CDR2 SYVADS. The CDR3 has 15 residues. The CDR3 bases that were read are TGTGCCAGCAGTGATACTGGGGTTAACCAAGAC. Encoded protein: CASSDTGVNQD. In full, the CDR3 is CASSDTGVNQDTQYF. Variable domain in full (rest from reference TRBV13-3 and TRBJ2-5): EAAVTQSPRSKVAVTGGKVTLSCHQTNNHDYMYWYRQDTGHGLRLIHYSYVADSTEKGDIPDGYKASRPSQENFSLILELASLSQTAVYFCASSDTGVNQDTQYFGPGTRLLVL.

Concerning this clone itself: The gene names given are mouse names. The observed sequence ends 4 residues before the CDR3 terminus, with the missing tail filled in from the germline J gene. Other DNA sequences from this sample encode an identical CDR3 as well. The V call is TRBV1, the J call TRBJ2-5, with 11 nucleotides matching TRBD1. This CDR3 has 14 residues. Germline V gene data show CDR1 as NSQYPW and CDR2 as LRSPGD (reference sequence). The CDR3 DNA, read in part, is TGCACCTGCAGTGCGGACAGGGGGCGGGAC. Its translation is CTCSADRGRD. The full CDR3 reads CTCSADRGRDTQYF.

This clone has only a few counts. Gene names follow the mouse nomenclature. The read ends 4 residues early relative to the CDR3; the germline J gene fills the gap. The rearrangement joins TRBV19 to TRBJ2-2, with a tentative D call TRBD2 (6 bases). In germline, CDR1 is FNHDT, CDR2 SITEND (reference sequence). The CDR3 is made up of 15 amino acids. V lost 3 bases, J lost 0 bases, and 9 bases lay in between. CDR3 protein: CASSTGVANTGQLYF. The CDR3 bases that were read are TGTGCCAGCAGTACTGGGGTTGCAAACACCGGG.

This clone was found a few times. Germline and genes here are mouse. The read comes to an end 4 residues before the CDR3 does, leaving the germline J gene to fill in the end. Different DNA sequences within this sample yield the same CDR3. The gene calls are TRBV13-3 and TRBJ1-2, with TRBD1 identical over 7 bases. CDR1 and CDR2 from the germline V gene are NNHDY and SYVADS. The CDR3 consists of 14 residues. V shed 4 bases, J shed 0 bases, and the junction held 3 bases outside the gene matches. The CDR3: CASSRQGSNSDYTF. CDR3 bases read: TGTGCCAGCAGTCGACAGGGATCAAACTCC.